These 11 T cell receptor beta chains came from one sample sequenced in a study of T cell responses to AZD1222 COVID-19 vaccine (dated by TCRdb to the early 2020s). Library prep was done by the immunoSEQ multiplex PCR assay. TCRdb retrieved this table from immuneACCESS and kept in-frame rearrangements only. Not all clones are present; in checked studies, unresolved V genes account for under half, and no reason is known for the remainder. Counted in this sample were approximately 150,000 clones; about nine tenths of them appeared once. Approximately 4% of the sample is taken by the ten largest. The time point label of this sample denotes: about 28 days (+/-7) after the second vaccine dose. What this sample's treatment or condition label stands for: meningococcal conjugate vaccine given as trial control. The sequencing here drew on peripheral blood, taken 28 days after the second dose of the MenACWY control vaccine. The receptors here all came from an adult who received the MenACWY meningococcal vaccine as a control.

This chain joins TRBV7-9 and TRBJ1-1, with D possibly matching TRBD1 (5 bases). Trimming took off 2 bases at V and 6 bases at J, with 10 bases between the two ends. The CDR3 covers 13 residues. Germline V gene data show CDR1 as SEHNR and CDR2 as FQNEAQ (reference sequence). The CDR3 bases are TGTGCCAGCAGCTTAAGGCAGGGTTCTGAAGCTTTCTTT. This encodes CASSLRQGSEAFF.

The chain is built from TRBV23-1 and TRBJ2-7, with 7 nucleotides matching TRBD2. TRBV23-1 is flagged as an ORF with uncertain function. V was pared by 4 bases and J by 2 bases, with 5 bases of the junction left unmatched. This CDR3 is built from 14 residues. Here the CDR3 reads CASSPREHTYEQYF. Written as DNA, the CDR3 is TGCGCCAGCAGTCCGCGGGAGCACACCTACGAGCAGTACTTC.

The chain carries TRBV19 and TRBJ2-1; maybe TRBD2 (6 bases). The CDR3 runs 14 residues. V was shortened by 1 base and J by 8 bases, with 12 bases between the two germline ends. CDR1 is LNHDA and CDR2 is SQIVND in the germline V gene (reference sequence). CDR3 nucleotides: TGTGCCAGTAGTATAGCGACTAGTGAATATGAGCAGTTCTTC. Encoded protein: CASSIATSEYEQFF. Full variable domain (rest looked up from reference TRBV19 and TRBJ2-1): DGGITQSPKYLFRKEGQNVTLSCEQNLNHDAMYWYRQDPGQGLRLIYYSQIVNDFQKGDIAEGYSVSREKKESFPLTVTSAQKNPTAFYLCASSIATSEYEQFFGPGTRLTVL.

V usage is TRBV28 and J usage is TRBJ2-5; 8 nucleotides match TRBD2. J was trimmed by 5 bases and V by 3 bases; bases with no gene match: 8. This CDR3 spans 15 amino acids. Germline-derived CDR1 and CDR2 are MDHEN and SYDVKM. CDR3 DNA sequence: TGTGCCAGCAGTTTCCGCGGGAGGTTGAGGGAGACCCAGTACTTC. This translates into CASSFRGRLRETQYF.

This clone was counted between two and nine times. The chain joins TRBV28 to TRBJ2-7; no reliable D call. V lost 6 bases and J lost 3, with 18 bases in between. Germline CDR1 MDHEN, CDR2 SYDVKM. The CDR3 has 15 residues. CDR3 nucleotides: TGTGCCAGCAGCCCCCGGTCGTTTGGAGTCTACGAGCAGTACTTC. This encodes CASSPRSFGVYEQYF.

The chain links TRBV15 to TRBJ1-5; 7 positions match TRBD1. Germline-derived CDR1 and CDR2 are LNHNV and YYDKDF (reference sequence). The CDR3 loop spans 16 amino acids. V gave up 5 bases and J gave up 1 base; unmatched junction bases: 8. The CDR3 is CATSGETGRSNQPQHF. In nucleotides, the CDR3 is TGTGCCACCAGCGGCGAGACAGGGAGGAGCAATCAGCCCCAGCATTTT.

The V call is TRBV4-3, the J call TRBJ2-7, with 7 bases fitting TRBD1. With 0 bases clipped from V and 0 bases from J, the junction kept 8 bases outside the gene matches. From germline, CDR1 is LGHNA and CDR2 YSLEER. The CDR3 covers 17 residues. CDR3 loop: CASSQDLLGGGSYEQYF. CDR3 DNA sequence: TGCGCCAGCAGCCAAGATCTCTTAGGGGGCGGCTCCTACGAGCAGTACTTC.

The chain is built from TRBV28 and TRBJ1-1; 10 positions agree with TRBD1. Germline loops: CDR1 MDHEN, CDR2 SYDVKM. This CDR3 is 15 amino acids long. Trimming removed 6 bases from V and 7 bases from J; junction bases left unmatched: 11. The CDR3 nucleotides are TGTGCCAGCAGGAATCGACAGGGGGCATGGTATGAAGCTTTCTTT. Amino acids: CASRNRQGAWYEAFF.

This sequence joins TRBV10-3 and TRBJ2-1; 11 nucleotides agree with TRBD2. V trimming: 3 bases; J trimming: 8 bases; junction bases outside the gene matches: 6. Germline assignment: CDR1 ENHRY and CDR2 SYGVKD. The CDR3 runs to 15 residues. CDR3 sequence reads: CAISDGLAGGDEQFF. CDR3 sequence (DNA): TGTGCCATCAGTGACGGGCTAGCGGGAGGCGATGAGCAGTTCTTC.

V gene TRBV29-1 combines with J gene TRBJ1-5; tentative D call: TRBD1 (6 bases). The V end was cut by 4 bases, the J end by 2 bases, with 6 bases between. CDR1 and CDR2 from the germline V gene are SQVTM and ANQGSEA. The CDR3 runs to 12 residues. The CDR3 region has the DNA TGCAGCGTTGGACAGGGCAATCAGCCCCAGCATTTT. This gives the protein CSVGQGNQPQHF.

CDR3 DNA: TGTGCCACCAGCTTCCAACTTGCAACTAATGAAAAACTGTTTTTT. Its protein product is CATSFQLATNEKLFF. The chain couples TRBV15 to TRBJ1-4; D gene ambiguous. This CDR3 comprises 15 residues. CDR1 and CDR2 (germline): LNHNV, YYDKDF (reference sequence). V shed 5 bases and J shed 0 bases, with 10 bases lying between them.